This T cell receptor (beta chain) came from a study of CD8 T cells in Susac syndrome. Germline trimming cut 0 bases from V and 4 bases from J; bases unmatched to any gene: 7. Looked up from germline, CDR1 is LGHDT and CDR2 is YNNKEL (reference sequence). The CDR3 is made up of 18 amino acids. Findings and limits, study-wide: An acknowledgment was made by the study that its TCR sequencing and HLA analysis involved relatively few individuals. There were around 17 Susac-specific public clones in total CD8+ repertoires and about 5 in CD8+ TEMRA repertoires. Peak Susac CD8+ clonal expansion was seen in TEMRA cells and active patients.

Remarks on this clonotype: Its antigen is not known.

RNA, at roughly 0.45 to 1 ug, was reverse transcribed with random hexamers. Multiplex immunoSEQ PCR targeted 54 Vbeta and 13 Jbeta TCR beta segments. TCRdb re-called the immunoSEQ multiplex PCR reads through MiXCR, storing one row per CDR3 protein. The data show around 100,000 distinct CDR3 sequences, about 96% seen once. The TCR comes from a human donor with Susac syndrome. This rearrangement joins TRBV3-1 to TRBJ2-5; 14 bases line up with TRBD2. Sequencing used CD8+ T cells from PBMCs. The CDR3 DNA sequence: TGTGCCAGCAGCCAAGATCGGGGACTAGCGGGAGTTGCAGAGACCCAGTACTTC. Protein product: CASSQDRGLAGVAETQYF.